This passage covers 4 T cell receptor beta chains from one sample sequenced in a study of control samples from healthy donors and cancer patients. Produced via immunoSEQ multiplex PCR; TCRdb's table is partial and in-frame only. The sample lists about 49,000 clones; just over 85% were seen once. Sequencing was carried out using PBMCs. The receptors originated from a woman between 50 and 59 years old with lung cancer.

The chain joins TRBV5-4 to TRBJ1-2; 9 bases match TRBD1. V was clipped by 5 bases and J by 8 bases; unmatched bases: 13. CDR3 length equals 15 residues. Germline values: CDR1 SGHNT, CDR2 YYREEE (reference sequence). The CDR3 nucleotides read TGTGCCAGCAGTCCCGACAGGGGGTTCGCGGAGGGCTACACCTTC. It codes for CASSPDRGFAEGYTF.

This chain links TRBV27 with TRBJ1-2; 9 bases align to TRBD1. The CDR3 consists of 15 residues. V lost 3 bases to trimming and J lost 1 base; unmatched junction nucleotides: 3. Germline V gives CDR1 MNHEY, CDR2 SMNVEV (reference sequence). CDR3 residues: CASSFGTGFNYGYTF. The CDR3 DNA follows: TGTGCCAGCAGTTTTGGGACAGGGTTTAACTATGGCTACACCTTC.

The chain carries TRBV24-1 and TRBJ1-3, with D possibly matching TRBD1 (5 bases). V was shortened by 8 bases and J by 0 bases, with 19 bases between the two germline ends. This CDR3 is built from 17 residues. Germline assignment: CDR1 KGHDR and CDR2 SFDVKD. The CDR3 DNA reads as TGTGCCACCAAGGACATAACTCACGCGTTCTCTGGAAACACCATATATTTT. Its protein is CATKDITHAFSGNTIYF.

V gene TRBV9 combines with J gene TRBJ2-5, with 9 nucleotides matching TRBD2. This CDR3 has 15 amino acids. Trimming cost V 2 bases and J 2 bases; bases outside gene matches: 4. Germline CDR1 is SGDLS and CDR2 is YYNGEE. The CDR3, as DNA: TGTGCCAGCAGCGTCGTAGCGGGGGATCAAGAGACCCAGTACTTC. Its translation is CASSVVAGDQETQYF.